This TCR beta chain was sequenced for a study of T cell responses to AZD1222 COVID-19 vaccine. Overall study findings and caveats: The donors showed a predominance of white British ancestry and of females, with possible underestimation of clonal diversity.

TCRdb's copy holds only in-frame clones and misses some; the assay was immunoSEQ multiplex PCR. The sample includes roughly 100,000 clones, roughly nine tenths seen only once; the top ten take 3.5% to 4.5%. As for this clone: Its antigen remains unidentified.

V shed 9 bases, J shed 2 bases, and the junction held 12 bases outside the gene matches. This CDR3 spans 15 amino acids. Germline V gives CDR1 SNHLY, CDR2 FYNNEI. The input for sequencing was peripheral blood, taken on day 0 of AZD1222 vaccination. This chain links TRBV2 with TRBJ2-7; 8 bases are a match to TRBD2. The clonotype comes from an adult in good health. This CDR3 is CASGGRGGTPYEQYF. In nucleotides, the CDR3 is TGTGCCAGTGGGGGCCGGGGGGGAACTCCCTACGAGCAGTACTTC.